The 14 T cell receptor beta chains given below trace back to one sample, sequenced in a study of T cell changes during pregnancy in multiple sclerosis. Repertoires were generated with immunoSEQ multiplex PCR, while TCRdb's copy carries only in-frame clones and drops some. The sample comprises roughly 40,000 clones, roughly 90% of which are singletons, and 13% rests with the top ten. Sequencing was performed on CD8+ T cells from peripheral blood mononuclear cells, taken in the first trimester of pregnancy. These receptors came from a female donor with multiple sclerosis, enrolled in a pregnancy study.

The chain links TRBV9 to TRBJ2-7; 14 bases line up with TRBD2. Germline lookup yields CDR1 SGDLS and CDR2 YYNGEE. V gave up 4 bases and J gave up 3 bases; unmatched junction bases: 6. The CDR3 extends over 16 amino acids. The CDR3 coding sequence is TGTGCCAGCAGCAGGGGACTAGCGGGGGTTGGCTACGAGCAGTACTTC. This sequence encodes CASSRGLAGVGYEQYF. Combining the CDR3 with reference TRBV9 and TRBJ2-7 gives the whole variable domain DSGVTQTPKHLITATGQRVTLRCSPRSGDLSVYWYQQSLDQGLQFLIQYYNGEERAKGNILERFSAQQFPDLHSELNLSSLELGDSALYFCASSRGLAGVGYEQYFGPGTRLTVT.

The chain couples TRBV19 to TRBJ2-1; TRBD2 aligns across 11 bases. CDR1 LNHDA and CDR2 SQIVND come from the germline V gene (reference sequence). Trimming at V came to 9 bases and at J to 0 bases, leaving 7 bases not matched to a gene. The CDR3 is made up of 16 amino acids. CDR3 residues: CASHSGGESSYNEQFF. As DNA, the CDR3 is TGTGCCAGCCATAGCGGGGGGGAGAGCTCCTACAATGAGCAGTTCTTC.

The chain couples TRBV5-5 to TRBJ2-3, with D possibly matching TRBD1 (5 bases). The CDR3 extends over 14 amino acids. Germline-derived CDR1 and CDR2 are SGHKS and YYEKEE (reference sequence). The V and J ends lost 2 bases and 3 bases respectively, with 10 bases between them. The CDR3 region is CASSFKTATDTQYF. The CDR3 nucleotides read TGTGCCAGCAGCTTCAAGACAGCGACAGATACGCAGTATTTT.

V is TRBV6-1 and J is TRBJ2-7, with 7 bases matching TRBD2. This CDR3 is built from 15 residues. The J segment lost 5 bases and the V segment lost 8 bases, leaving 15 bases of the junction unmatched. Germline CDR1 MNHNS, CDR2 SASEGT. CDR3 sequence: CASVETGGRSDEQYF. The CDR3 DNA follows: TGTGCCAGCGTCGAAACGGGGGGACGTTCGGACGAGCAGTACTTC.

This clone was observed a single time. CDR3 bases: TGTGCCAGCAGGGGGGGCTACGAGCAGTACTTC. Translation: CASRGGYEQYF. The chain carries TRBV6-1 and TRBJ2-7; D might be TRBD2 (6 bases). The germline V and J ends were trimmed by 6 bases and 3 bases, with 6 bases remaining between them. This CDR3 has 11 residues. Looked up from germline, CDR1 is MNHNS and CDR2 is SASEGT.

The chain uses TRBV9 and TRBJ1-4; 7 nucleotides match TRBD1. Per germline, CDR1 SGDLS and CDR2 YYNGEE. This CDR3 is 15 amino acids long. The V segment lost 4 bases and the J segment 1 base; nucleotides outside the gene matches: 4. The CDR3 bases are TGTGCCAGCAGCCCCCGGACAGGAACTAATGAAAAACTGTTTTTT. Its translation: CASSPRTGTNEKLFF.

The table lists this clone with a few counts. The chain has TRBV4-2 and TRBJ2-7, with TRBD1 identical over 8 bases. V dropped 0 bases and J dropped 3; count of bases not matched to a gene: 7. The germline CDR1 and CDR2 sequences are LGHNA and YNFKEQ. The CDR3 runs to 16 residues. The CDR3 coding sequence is TGTGCCAGCAGCCAAGAATTGGGGACAGGTGGCTACGAGCAGTACTTC. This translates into CASSQELGTGGYEQYF.

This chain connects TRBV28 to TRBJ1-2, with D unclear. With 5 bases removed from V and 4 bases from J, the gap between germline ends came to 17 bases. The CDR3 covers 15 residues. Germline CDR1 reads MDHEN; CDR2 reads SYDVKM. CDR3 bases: TGTGCCAGCAGTCGCATCGGGGAATCCCTCTATGGCTACACCTTC. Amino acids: CASSRIGESLYGYTF.

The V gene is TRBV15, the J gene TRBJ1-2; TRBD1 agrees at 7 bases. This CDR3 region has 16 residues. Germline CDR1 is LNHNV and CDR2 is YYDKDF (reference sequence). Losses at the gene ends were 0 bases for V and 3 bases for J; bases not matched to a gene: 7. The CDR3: CATSRETGDLHYGYTF. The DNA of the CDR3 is TGTGCCACCAGCAGAGAAACAGGGGATCTGCACTATGGCTACACCTTC.

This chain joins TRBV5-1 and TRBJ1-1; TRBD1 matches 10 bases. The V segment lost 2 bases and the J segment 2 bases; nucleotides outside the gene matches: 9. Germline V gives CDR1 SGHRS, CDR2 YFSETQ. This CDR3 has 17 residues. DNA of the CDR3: TGCGCCAGCAGCTTCCTGGGACAGGGGCTTTCCAACACTGAAGCTTTCTTT. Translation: CASSFLGQGLSNTEAFF.

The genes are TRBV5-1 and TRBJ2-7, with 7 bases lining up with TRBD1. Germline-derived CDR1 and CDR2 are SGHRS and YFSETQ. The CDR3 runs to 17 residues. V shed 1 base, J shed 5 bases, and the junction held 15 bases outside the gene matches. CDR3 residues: CASSLPLQGPPSHEQYF. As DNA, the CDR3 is TGCGCCAGCAGCTTGCCTCTACAGGGGCCCCCTTCGCACGAGCAGTACTTC.

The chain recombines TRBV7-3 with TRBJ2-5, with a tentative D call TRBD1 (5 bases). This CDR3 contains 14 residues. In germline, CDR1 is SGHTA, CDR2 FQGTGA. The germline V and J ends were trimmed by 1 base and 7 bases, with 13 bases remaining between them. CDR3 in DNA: TGTGCCAGCAGCTTAAAGGGGATGATGGGGACCCAGTACTTC. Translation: CASSLKGMMGTQYF. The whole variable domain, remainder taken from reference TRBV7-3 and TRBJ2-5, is GAGVSQTPSNKVTEKGKYVELRCDPISGHTALYWYRQSLGQGPEFLIYFQGTGAADDSGLPNDRFFAVRPEGSVSTLKIQRTERGDSAVYLCASSLKGMMGTQYFGPGTRLLVL.

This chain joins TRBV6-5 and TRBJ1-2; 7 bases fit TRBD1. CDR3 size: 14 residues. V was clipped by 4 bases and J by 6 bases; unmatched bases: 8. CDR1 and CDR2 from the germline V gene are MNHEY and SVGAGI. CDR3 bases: TGTGCCAGCAGTTCAGTAACAGGGGAGGATGGCTACACCTTC. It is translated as CASSSVTGEDGYTF.

The CDR3 DNA reads TGCAGCGGACGGGACAGAGTATACAATGAGCAGTTCTTC. Protein sequence: CSGRDRVYNEQFF. The chain recombines TRBV29-1 with TRBJ2-1; 7 bases line up with TRBD1. The CDR3 contains 13 residues. The germline gives CDR1 SQVTM, CDR2 ANQGSEA. Trimming took 7 bases from V and 4 from J; bases not matched to a gene: 7.